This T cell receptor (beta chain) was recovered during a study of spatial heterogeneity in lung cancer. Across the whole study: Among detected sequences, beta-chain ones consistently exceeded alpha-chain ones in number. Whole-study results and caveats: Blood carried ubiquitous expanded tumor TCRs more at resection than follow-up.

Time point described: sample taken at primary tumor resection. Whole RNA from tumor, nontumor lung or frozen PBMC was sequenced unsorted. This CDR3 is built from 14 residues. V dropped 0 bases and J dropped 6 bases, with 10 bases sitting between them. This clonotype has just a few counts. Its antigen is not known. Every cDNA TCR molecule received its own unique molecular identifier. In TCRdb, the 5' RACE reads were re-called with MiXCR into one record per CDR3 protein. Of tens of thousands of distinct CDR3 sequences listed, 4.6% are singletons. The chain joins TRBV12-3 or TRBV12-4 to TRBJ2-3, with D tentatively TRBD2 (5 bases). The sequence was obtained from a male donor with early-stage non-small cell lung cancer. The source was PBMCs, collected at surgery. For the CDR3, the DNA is TGTGCCAGCAGTTTAGCGGGAGTGGCGGATACGCAGTATTTT. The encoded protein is CASSLAGVADTQYF.